This T cell receptor (beta chain) stems from a study of cytomegalovirus exposure and HLA in healthy donors. This clone was recorded a few times. The antigen is not known. Study-wide results and caveats: The analysis excluded some indistinguishable V segments, including TRBV6-2 and TRBV6-3.

The PCR ran on 60 Vbeta and 13 Jbeta primers. The assay was immunoSEQ multiplex PCR, and TCRdb's table has in-frame clones only and misses some. The sample carries about 200,000 clones, just over 75% recorded once. J lost 3 bases, V lost 6 bases, and 4 bases had no gene match. The length of the CDR3 is 15 residues. Per the germline V gene, CDR1 is PRHDT and CDR2 is FYEKMQ (reference sequence). The sequenced sample was PBMCs. This TCR was recovered from a man aged 25-40 years in good health and CMV-seronegative. The rearrangement joins TRBV13 to TRBJ2-7, with 14 bases lining up with TRBD2. CDR3 sequence reads: CASRMGLAGDYEQYF. CDR3 in DNA: TGTGCCAGCAGGATGGGACTAGCGGGGGACTACGAGCAGTACTTC.